What follows are 9 T cell receptor beta chains derived from one specimen sequenced in a study of early T cells in non-severe SARS-CoV-2 infection. TCRdb passed the 5' RACE reads through MiXCR, listing each CDR3 protein once. The repertoire holds 95,000 to 150,000 distinct CDR3 sequences, with more than 13% as singletons. Sample: whole blood. These receptor sequences come from an adult who was a healthcare worker with PCR-confirmed SARS-CoV-2 infection or an uninfected control (not recorded which).

The chain combines TRBV4-1 with TRBJ2-7; TRBD2 matches at 11 bases. This CDR3 is 20 amino acids long. The V and J ends lost 1 base and 4 bases, in that order; junction bases with no gene match: 18. Germline values: CDR1 MGHRA, CDR2 YSYEKL. For the CDR3, the DNA is TGCGCCAGCAGCCAAGCCCATCTCTGGTCTAGCGGGGGGATATCGTACGAGCAGTACTTC. Its translation is CASSQAHLWSSGGISYEQYF.

This clonotype was seen repeatedly, ten times or more. The chain combines TRBV12-3 or TRBV12-4 with TRBJ1-1; D call uncertain. The ends were cut back, 1 base at V and 0 bases at J, with 6 bases in the middle. This CDR3 contains 14 residues. The CDR3 sequence is CASSLEGMNTEAFF. The CDR3 DNA reads as TGTGCCAGCAGTTTAGAGGGTATGAACACTGAAGCTTTCTTT.

The V and J genes are TRBV3-1 and TRBJ2-1; D gene uncertain. CDR1 LGHDT and CDR2 YNNKEL come from the germline V gene (reference sequence). The length of the CDR3 is 13 residues. Trimming stripped 0 bases from V and 6 bases from J, with 6 bases between. The CDR3 sequence is CASSQDVSNEQFF. DNA for the CDR3: TGTGCCAGCAGCCAAGATGTCAGCAATGAGCAGTTCTTC.

The chain employs TRBV2 and TRBJ2-2; no firm D call. Trimming pared 4 bases from V and 0 bases from J, leaving 9 bases between. The CDR3 is 15 residues long. From germline, CDR1 is SNHLY and CDR2 FYNNEI. CDR3 in amino acids: CASSVHSPNTGELFF. DNA for the CDR3: TGTGCCAGCAGTGTACACAGTCCGAACACCGGGGAGCTGTTTTTT.

This chain uses TRBV7-9 with TRBJ2-2; D is perhaps TRBD1 (7 bases). The V and J ends lost 5 bases and 2 bases respectively, with 15 bases between them. The CDR3 runs 16 residues. Germline V lookup: CDR1 SEHNR, CDR2 FQNEAQ (reference sequence). The CDR3 bases are TGTGCCAGCAGCCCGCGGGACAGTCCTAACACCGGGGAGCTGTTTTTT. It specifies CASSPRDSPNTGELFF.

A few counts support this clonotype. The chain carries TRBV6-1 and TRBJ2-7; D is possibly TRBD1 or TRBD2 (5 bases each). The CDR3 sequence is 17 residues long. Trimming removed 2 bases at V and 3 bases at J, with 20 bases between. Germline V gives CDR1 MNHNS, CDR2 SASEGT. DNA for the CDR3: TGTGCCAGCAGTGAATACGGTTGGGGGACCGCCTTCTACGAGCAGTACTTC. Protein sequence: CASSEYGWGTAFYEQYF.

The V gene is TRBV3-1, the J gene TRBJ2-7, with 10 bases that match TRBD1. The CDR3 has 16 amino acids. V lost 4 bases to trimming and J lost 5 bases; unmatched junction nucleotides: 11. CDR1 is LGHDT and CDR2 is YNNKEL in the germline V gene (reference sequence). The CDR3 protein is CASSPPFRTGGDEQYF. CDR3 bases: TGTGCCAGCAGCCCGCCGTTCAGGACAGGGGGTGACGAGCAGTACTTC.

The rearrangement joins TRBV11-2 to TRBJ1-6; D call uncertain. This CDR3 contains 12 residues. Trimming stripped 0 bases from V and 14 bases from J, with 8 bases between. Germline V gene data show CDR1 as SGHAT and CDR2 as FQNNGV. The CDR3 loop is CASSLEGSSLHF. DNA for the CDR3: TGTGCCAGCAGCTTAGAAGGGTCGTCCCTCCACTTT.

This clonotype came up a few times. This chain connects TRBV5-1 to TRBJ1-6; D not resolved. The CDR3 runs 13 residues. Per the germline V gene, CDR1 is SGHRS and CDR2 is YFSETQ. V was pared by 5 bases and J by 8 bases, with 11 bases between. The CDR3 region has the DNA TGCGCCAGCAGGAGCGTCGAGGATTCACCCCTCCACTTT. Protein product: CASRSVEDSPLHF.